A selection of T cell receptor beta chains follows, all from one sample in a study of shared clonotypes between healthy human individuals. TCRdb's table, derived via immunoSEQ multiplex PCR, lists solely in-frame clones and lacks some. The profile shows some 1,600,000 clones, 98% of them singletons. The sample consisted of naive CD4+ T cells sorted from blood. The receptors originated from a man younger than 45 in good health. Both conserved end residues are part of each CDR3. The D gene is left open where the match is weak. Where a row states a size, it is once, few, many or the class of an expanded clone; other rows omit it.

TRBD2	TRBV9	NA	TRBJ2-7	TGTGCCAGCAGTTCTAGCGGGACCTACGAGCAGTACTTC	CASSSSGTYEQYF
TRBD2	TRBV4-2	once	TRBJ2-7	TGTGCCAGCAGCCAAGAGTTAGGACTAGCTCAGTACGAGCAGTACTTC	CASSQELGLAQYEQYF
NA	TRBV28	NA	TRBJ2-3	TGTGCCAGCAGTTTCCGATCCCGGGGCGATACGCAGTATTTT	CASSFRSRGDTQYF
NA	TRBV30	NA	TRBJ2-1	TGTGCCTGGGACGCGGGTAGCTCCTACAATGAGCAGTTCTTC	CAWDAGSSYNEQFF
NA	TRBV5-4	NA	TRBJ2-5	TGTGCCAGCGCCCCCATGTACGGCGATGGGACCCAGTACTTC	CASAPMYGDGTQYF
TRBD1	TRBV5-1	NA	TRBJ2-7	TGCGCCAGCAGCTTGGGGGGACAGGCGGGAAAGGGCGAGCAGTACTTC	CASSLGGQAGKGEQYF
NA	TRBV7-9	NA	TRBJ2-2	TGTGCCAGCAGCTTAGCGGCGAACACCGGGGAGCTGTTTTTT	CASSLAANTGELFF
NA	TRBV5-1	NA	TRBJ2-5	TGCGCCAGCAGCCCAGGACAGTTAAAAGAGACCCAGTACTTC	CASSPGQLKETQYF
NA	TRBV19	NA	TRBJ2-5	TGTGCCAGTAGTATAGTTGTTGAGGAGACCCAGTACTTC	CASSIVVEETQYF
TRBD2	TRBV4-3	once	TRBJ2-1	TGCGCCAGCAGCCAAGGAGCTTCTAGCGGGATATATCAGCAGTTCTTC	CASSQGASSGIYQQFF
TRBD1	TRBV30	NA	TRBJ1-2	TGTGCCTGGAGTACGGACAGGGATGGCTACACCTTC	CAWSTDRDGYTF
NA	TRBV7-2	NA	TRBJ2-1	TGTGCCAGCAGCTTAATAGCAGAGGCAGGTGAGCAGTTCTTC	CASSLIAEAGEQFF
TRBD2	TRBV25-1	NA	TRBJ2-1	TGTGCCAGCAGTGACGGGGGTAGCGGGAGTTACAATGAGCAGTTCTTC	CASSDGGSGSYNEQFF
TRBD2	TRBV5-6	NA	TRBJ2-6	TGTGCCAGCACCCCTCCGGGGGGGGCCTTTGGGGCCAACGTCCTGACTTTC	CASTPPGGAFGANVLTF
NA	TRBV27	NA	TRBJ2-7	TGTGCCAGCAGTTGGGCAGACAGCTCCTACGAGCAGTACTTC	CASSWADSSYEQYF
NA	TRBV20-1	NA	TRBJ2-7	TGCAGTGGTACAGGGATTTACGAGCAGTACTTC	CSGTGIYEQYF
NA	TRBV7-9	NA	TRBJ2-1	TGTGCCAGCAGCTTTGGGCGGGGCCCAGACAATGAGCAGTTCTTC	CASSFGRGPDNEQFF
NA	TRBV6-5	NA	TRBJ2-7	TGTGCCAGCGGCCCCAGGGTCGAGCAGTACTTC	CASGPRVEQYF
NA	TRBV6-5	NA	TRBJ2-5	TGTGCCAGCAGTTACAGCAGGGGTGGGTCCCAGTACTTC	CASSYSRGGSQYF
NA	TRBV6-5	NA	TRBJ2-7	TGTGCCAGCAGTTATTACGAGCAGTACTTC	CASSYYEQYF
TRBD1	TRBV19	NA	TRBJ1-5	TGTGCCAGTAGTGCCGACAGGGGGCTTGGCAATCAGCCCCAGCATTTT	CASSADRGLGNQPQHF
TRBD1	TRBV18	once	TRBJ2-2	TGTGCCAGCTCCCAAGGGACAGGGATGACAACCGGGGAGCTGTTTTTT	CASSQGTGMTTGELFF
NA	TRBV7-9	NA	TRBJ2-1	TGTGCCAGCAGCGAGATTATCGGGTTCTACAATGAGCAGTTCTTC	CASSEIIGFYNEQFF
NA	TRBV27	NA	TRBJ2-7	TGTGCCAGCAGTTTCCCCGGCGAGGCCGAGCAGTACTTC	CASSFPGEAEQYF
TRBD1	TRBV7-2	NA	TRBJ1-1	TGTGCCAGCAGCTCGTCGACAGGGCTGCACACTGAAGCTTTCTTT	CASSSSTGLHTEAFF
TRBD1	TRBV19	NA	TRBJ1-5	TGTGCCAGTAGTCCTAGGACAGGGGATAGTCAGCCCCAGCATTTT	CASSPRTGDSQPQHF
NA	TRBV2	NA	TRBJ2-5	TGTGCCAGCACCGAAAGGGGGGGCGACGAGACCCAGTACTTC	CASTERGGDETQYF
NA	TRBV19	NA	TRBJ2-3	TGTGCCAGTAGTATGCCCCTGACGGGCACAGATACGCAGTATTTT	CASSMPLTGTDTQYF
TRBD2	TRBV14	once	TRBJ2-1	TGTGCCAGCAGCCAAGAAGGACTAGCGGGAGGTGAGCAGTTCTTC	CASSQEGLAGGEQFF
NA	TRBV7-2	NA	TRBJ1-3	TGTGCCAGCAGCTTAATCAGCCAGGGTGGGCACACCATATATTTT	CASSLISQGGHTIYF
NA	TRBV29-1	NA	TRBJ2-7	TGCAGCGTTGAGGTGACAGGAATTTTGTACGAGCAGTACTTC	CSVEVTGILYEQYF
TRBD1	TRBV5-6	NA	TRBJ1-4	TGTGCCAGCAGCATAGACAGGGACTTAAAACTGTTTTTT	CASSIDRDLKLFF
TRBD2	TRBV7-9	NA	TRBJ2-7	TGTGCCAGCAGCTCCGGACTAGCGGGAAATTACGAGCAGTACTTC	CASSSGLAGNYEQYF
NA	TRBV5-4	NA	TRBJ1-1	TGTGCCAGCAGCTTGGGCAGGGGTTCCACTGAAGCTTTCTTT	CASSLGRGSTEAFF
NA	TRBV7-7	once	TRBJ2-7	TGTGCCAGCAGCCCCGGGACACACTCCTACGAGCAGTACTTC	CASSPGTHSYEQYF
TRBD2	TRBV29-1	NA	TRBJ2-2	TGCAGCGTAGCCACTAGCGGGAGTATAGCCGGGGAGCTGTTTTTT	CSVATSGSIAGELFF
TRBD1	TRBV5-1	NA	TRBJ2-7	TGCGCCAGCAGCCCAAGGACAGGGGACGAGCAGTACTTC	CASSPRTGDEQYF
TRBD2	TRBV5-4	NA	TRBJ2-1	TGTGCCATCCGAGCTCGGACTAGCCCCGATGAGCAGTTCTTC	CAIRARTSPDEQFF
NA	TRBV7-8	NA	TRBJ2-7	TGTGCCAGCAGCTTAGCGGGAGTCTACGAGCAGTACTTC	CASSLAGVYEQYF
TRBD2	TRBV5-5	NA	TRBJ2-7	TGTGCCAGCAGCTTCATCCCGCTAACCCAGGGTCTAGCGGGAGCCTACGAGCAGTACTTC	CASSFIPLTQGLAGAYEQYF
NA	TRBV2	NA	TRBJ2-7	TGTGCCAGCAGTGAAAACGGGAGAGGCTACGAGCAGTACTTC	CASSENGRGYEQYF
TRBD2	TRBV7-2	NA	TRBJ2-1	TGTGCCAGCAGCTTAGCGGACGGGAGGCCCTACAATGAGCAGTTCTTC	CASSLADGRPYNEQFF
TRBD2	TRBV7-3	NA	TRBJ2-1	TGTGCCAGCAGCCCGGGACTAGCGGGAGGGCCTACGTTCTTC	CASSPGLAGGPTFF
NA	TRBV6-6	once	TRBJ2-6	TGTGCCAGCAGTTCAGGGGTCCCCTCTGGGGCCAACGTCCTGACTTTC	CASSSGVPSGANVLTF
TRBD1	TRBV2	NA	TRBJ2-6	TGTGCCAGCAGTGGAGACAGGGCTGGGGCCAACGTCCTGACTTTC	CASSGDRAGANVLTF
NA	TRBV29-1	NA	TRBJ2-3	TGCAGCGCTGTTCCCGGGTTTGATACGCAGTATTTT	CSAVPGFDTQYF
NA	TRBV2	NA	TRBJ2-5	TGTGCCAGCAGTGACGGCTACCCAGCTACGGAGACCCAGTACTTC	CASSDGYPATETQYF
NA	TRBV27	NA	TRBJ2-7	TGTGCCAGCAGTTTATTTGCCCCGGGAGTCGCAGGATTTCAGCACGAGCAGTACTTC	CASSLFAPGVAGFQHEQYF
NA	TRBV5-6	NA	TRBJ2-5	TGTGCCAGCAGCTGGGGTGACAGGACCTTTCAAGAGACCCAGTACTTC	CASSWGDRTFQETQYF
NA	TRBV18	NA	TRBJ2-2	TGTGCCAGCTCATTCAAAATTCTACCGGGGGAAGTGAGCGGGGAGCTGTTTTTT	CASSFKILPGEVSGELFF
NA	TRBV10-3	NA	TRBJ2-7	TGTGCCATCAGTGAGTTAGGCGAGCAGTACTTC	CAISELGEQYF